This TCR beta chain was sequenced during a study of breast tumors, draining lymph nodes, adjacent tissues. TCRdb reprocessed the multiplex PCR reads via MiXCR and lists one record per CDR3 protein. The profile shows hundreds of thousands of distinct CDR3 sequences, less than 40% of them singletons. Ten or more counts support this clonotype. The trim removed 6 bases at V and 2 bases at J, leaving 1 base unmatched. The CDR3 extends over 12 amino acids. Per the germline V gene, CDR1 is DFQATT and CDR2 is SNEGSKA (reference sequence). The lymph nodes were axillary draining lymph nodes from breast cancer patients.

The V gene is TRBV20-1, the J gene TRBJ2-5; 9 bases map to TRBD2. This receptor was taken from a female donor with breast cancer. Some clones in this sample may be carry-over from other donors' samples. The sequenced sample was axillary lymph node tissue. The chain's CDR3 is CSAGLAQETQYF. The CDR3, as DNA: TGCAGTGCAGGACTAGCGCAAGAGACCCAGTACTTC.